There are a few counts of the clone carrying this T cell receptor beta chain. Antigen unknown. This sample is part of a study of T cells in Graves' hyperthyroidism and ophthalmopathy. Study-level results: Ophthalmopathy was separated from stable hyperthyroidism by a 13 V-J model.

Investigators excluded patients with uncontrolled infection, other autoimmune disease, pregnancy or lactation. RNA transcripts served as the template for amplifying TCR beta CDR3 regions. The HTBI primer set was used in a first-round RT-PCR of the TCR CDR3. TCRdb called the multiplex PCR reads again in MiXCR, with one record for every CDR3 protein. The table has 650,000 to 800,000 distinct CDR3 sequences, less than 45% seen once. Germline CDR1 is LNHDA and CDR2 is SQIVND (reference sequence). V lost 3 bases and J lost 0; bases outside the gene matches: 7. The CDR3 extends over 16 amino acids. The chain links TRBV19 to TRBJ2-7; 8 bases agree with TRBD2. Source material: peripheral blood or thyroid tissue (not recorded which). The origin of this receptor is an adult man with Graves' disease, either hyperthyroidism or ophthalmopathy (not recorded which). CDR3 loop: CASSMKREMISYEQYF. The CDR3 coding sequence is TGTGCCAGTAGTATGAAGCGGGAGATGATCTCCTACGAGCAGTACTTC.